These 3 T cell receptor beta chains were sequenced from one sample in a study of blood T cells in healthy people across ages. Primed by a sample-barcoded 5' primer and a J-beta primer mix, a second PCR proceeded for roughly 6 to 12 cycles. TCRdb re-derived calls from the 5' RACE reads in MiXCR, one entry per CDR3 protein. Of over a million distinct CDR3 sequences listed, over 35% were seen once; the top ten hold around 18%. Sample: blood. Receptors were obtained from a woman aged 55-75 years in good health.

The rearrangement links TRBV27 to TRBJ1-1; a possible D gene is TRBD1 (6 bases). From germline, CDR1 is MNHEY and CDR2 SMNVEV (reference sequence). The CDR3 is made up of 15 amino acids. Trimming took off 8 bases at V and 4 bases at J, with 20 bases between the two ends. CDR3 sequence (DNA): TGTGCCAGCTGGAAAATAGGGGGGGTCGGCACTGAAGCTTTCTTT. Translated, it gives CASWKIGGVGTEAFF.

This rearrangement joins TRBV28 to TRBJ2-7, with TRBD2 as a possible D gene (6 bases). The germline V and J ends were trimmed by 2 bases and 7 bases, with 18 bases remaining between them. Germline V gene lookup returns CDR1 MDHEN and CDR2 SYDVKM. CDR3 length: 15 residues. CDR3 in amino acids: CASSLRSGLYNEQYF. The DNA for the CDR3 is TGTGCCAGCAGTTTACGGAGCGGGCTTTACAATGAGCAGTACTTC.

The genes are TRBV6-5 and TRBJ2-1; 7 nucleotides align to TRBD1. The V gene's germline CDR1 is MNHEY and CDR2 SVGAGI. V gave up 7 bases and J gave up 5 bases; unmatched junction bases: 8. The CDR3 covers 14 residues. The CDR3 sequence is CASNDRALHNEQFF. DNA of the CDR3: TGTGCCAGCAACGACAGGGCTCTTCACAATGAGCAGTTCTTC.